This is a list of T cell receptor beta chains from one sample in a study of blood T cell repertoires in COVID-19. The method was immunoSEQ multiplex PCR; TCRdb's version includes in-frame clones alone and lacks a portion of them. Of around 300,000 clones detected, just over 85% appear once; the ten largest clones hold around 3%. The sample consisted of peripheral blood. These receptors were taken from a woman aged 25-40 years with active or convalescent COVID-19. CDR3s include the opening cysteine and the closing phenylalanine or tryptophan. The D gene is left open where the match is weak. Clone size is stated in some rows and not others, as once, few, many or a class when expanded.

>TRBD1|-|TRBV30|TRBJ1-1
CAWSVQGARLTEAFF
TGTGCCTGGAGTGTACAGGGGGCGCGTCTCACTGAAGCTTTCTTT
>-|-|TRBV4-3|TRBJ1-2
CASSEQGRRDYGYTF
TGCGCCAGCAGCGAACAGGGCAGACGTGACTATGGCTACACCTTC
>TRBD2|-|TRBV13|TRBJ2-5
CASSLAGGETQYF
TGTGCCAGCAGTCTAGCGGGGGGAGAGACCCAGTACTTC
>TRBD1|-|TRBV19|TRBJ1-5
CASSPTGAGNQPQHF
TGTGCCAGTAGTCCAACAGGGGCCGGCAATCAGCCCCAGCATTTT
>-|-|TRBV9|TRBJ2-5
CASSPQGGRGETQYF
TGTGCCAGCAGCCCCCAGGGCGGAAGAGGAGAGACCCAGTACTTC
>-|-|TRBV9|TRBJ1-2
CASSVGAGVYGYTF
TGTGCCAGCAGCGTAGGAGCAGGTGTATATGGCTACACCTTC
>TRBD1|-|TRBV27|TRBJ1-1
CASSLWAGGQGGRDTEAFF
TGTGCCAGCAGTTTATGGGCTGGGGGACAGGGTGGTAGGGACACTGAAGCTTTCTTT
>TRBD1|-|TRBV18|TRBJ1-2
CASSPGTGLYGYTF
TGTGCCAGCTCACCCGGGACAGGACTCTATGGCTACACCTTC
>-|-|TRBV20-1|TRBJ2-1
CSASPRVTNEQFF
TGCAGTGCTAGTCCCAGGGTCACCAATGAGCAGTTCTTC
>-|-|TRBV19|TRBJ1-2
CASSDSVVNYGYTF
TGTGCCAGTAGTGATTCCGTAGTTAACTATGGCTACACCTTC
>-|-|TRBV30|TRBJ1-1
CAWSIAAMNTEAFF
TGTGCCTGGAGCATCGCGGCGATGAACACTGAAGCTTTCTTT
>-|-|TRBV7-9|TRBJ1-2
CASSLELGTNYGYTF
TGTGCCAGCAGCTTAGAACTGGGCACTAACTATGGCTACACCTTC
>TRBD2|-|TRBV5-1|TRBJ2-1
CASRALAGGPKEQFF
TGCGCCAGCAGGGCGCTAGCGGGGGGGCCTAAGGAGCAGTTCTTC
>TRBD1|-|TRBV28|TRBJ1-1
CASSQGAKTEAFF
TGTGCCAGCAGTCAGGGGGCGAAAACTGAAGCTTTCTTT
>-|-|TRBV18|TRBJ2-3
CASSPNPADTQYF
TGTGCCAGCTCACCAAATCCGGCAGATACGCAGTATTTT
>TRBD2|-|TRBV28|TRBJ2-1
CASRWGGYNEQFF
TGTGCCAGCAGATGGGGGGGGTACAATGAGCAGTTCTTC
>-|-|TRBV7-3|TRBJ1-2
CASSLRHGGRDGYTF
TGTGCCAGCAGCTTAAGGCACGGGGGGCGCGATGGCTACACCTTC
>TRBD1|-|TRBV28|TRBJ1-1
CASSLIWDRKETEAFF
TGTGCCAGCAGTTTAATATGGGACAGGAAGGAAACTGAAGCTTTCTTT
>TRBD1|-|TRBV28|TRBJ2-7
CASSLTGVQYF
TGTGCCAGCAGTCTAACAGGGGTGCAGTACTTC
>TRBD2|-|TRBV4-3|TRBJ2-3
CPPRRRFPGLAGGPTDTQYF
TGCCCCCCCCGCCGCCGGTTCCCGGGACTAGCGGGGGGGCCCACAGATACGCAGTATTTT
>-|-|TRBV30|TRBJ2-4
CAWRTPGKNIQYF
TGTGCCTGGAGGACCCCAGGCAAAAACATTCAGTACTTC
>-|-|TRBV24-1|TRBJ1-5
CATSDSSGNQPQHF
TGTGCCACCAGTGATTCCAGCGGCAATCAGCCCCAGCATTTT
>-|-|TRBV7-3|TRBJ2-3
CASSWGGTDTQYF
TGTGCCAGCAGCTGGGGGGGCACAGATACGCAGTATTTT
>TRBD2|once|TRBV6-5|TRBJ2-7
CASWLGGGYEQYF
TGTGCCAGCTGGCTCGGCGGGGGTTACGAGCAGTACTTC
>-|few|TRBV30|TRBJ1-6
CAWSVSASSYNSPLHF
TGTGCCTGGAGTGTATCTGCGAGCTCCTATAATTCACCCCTCCACTTT
>TRBD1|-|TRBV18|TRBJ1-1
CASSSTGSNRGEAFF
TGTGCCAGCTCATCGACAGGGTCGAACAGAGGTGAAGCTTTCTTT
>TRBD1|-|TRBV19|TRBJ1-4
CASSGTGWGNEKLFF
TGTGCCAGTAGTGGGACAGGGTGGGGTAATGAAAAACTGTTTTTT
>TRBD1|-|TRBV4-1|TRBJ1-1
CASSFTGGYTEAFF
TGCGCCAGCAGTTTTACAGGGGGATACACTGAAGCTTTCTTT
>-|-|TRBV9|TRBJ2-6
CASSVEGAAGANVLTF
TGTGCCAGCAGCGTAGAAGGGGCGGCCGGGGCCAACGTCCTGACTTTC
>-|once|TRBV19|TRBJ1-5
CASSTIPGGEPQHF
TGTGCCAGTAGTACCATCCCGGGGGGGGAGCCCCAGCATTTT
>-|-|TRBV6-5|TRBJ1-3
CASSSLRAGAGNTIYF
TGTGCCAGCAGTTCCCTTCGGGCAGGGGCTGGAAACACCATATATTTT
>-|-|TRBV12-3/TRBV12-4|TRBJ1-2
CASSATLYGYTF
TGTGCCAGCAGTGCGACACTCTATGGCTACACCTTC
>-|-|TRBV5-1|TRBJ1-1
CASSTGTEGTEAFF
TGCGCCAGCAGCACCGGGACGGAGGGCACTGAAGCTTTCTTT
>TRBD1|-|TRBV9|TRBJ2-7
CASSVGGAPTGGLSEQYF
TGTGCCAGCAGCGTAGGCGGGGCCCCGACAGGGGGCCTGAGTGAGCAGTACTTC
>TRBD2|-|TRBV12-5|TRBJ2-5
CASGGGGGFETQYF
TGTGCTAGTGGTGGCGGGGGGGGTTTTGAGACCCAGTACTTC
>TRBD2|-|TRBV4-3|TRBJ2-1
CASSQQLAGGLNEQFF
TGCGCCAGCAGCCAACAACTAGCGGGGGGGCTTAATGAGCAGTTCTTC
>-|-|TRBV18|TRBJ2-1
CASSPPGHGDEQFF
TGTGCCAGCTCACCACCGGGCCACGGGGATGAGCAGTTCTTC
>-|-|TRBV6-1|TRBJ1-2
CASSERGNYGYTF
TGTGCCAGCAGTGAAAGGGGGAACTATGGCTACACCTTC
>-|-|TRBV9|TRBJ1-3
CASSVAVSGVHIYF
TGTGCCAGCAGCGTAGCGGTCTCGGGGGTTCACATATATTTT
>-|once|TRBV6-5|TRBJ1-1
CAVQQGRLNTEAFF
TGTGCCGTTCAGCAGGGGAGACTGAACACTGAAGCTTTCTTT
>-|-|TRBV7-9|TRBJ1-4
CASSLGATNEKLFF
TGTGCCAGCAGCTTAGGGGCCACGAATGAAAAACTGTTTTTT
>-|-|TRBV30|TRBJ1-1
CAWSVWQNTEAFF
TGTGCCTGGAGTGTGTGGCAGAACACTGAAGCTTTCTTT
>-|few|TRBV7-7|TRBJ1-5
CASTPSFFCGNQPQHF
TGTGCTAGTACCCCATCCTTTTTTTGTGGCAATCAGCCCCAGCATTTT
>-|-|TRBV18|TRBJ1-1
CASSRNRDTEAFF
TGTGCCAGCTCAAGGAACCGGGACACTGAAGCTTTCTTT
>-|-|TRBV19|TRBJ1-5
CASSKVSWGREPQHF
TGTGCCAGTAGTAAAGTGTCCTGGGGCCGAGAGCCCCAGCATTTT
>TRBD1|-|TRBV27|TRBJ2-3
CASSFLGGGGTDTQYF
TGTGCCAGCAGTTTTCTAGGGGGCGGCGGCACAGATACGCAGTATTTT
>-|-|TRBV7-8|TRBJ1-4
CASSPDSGHEKLFF
TGTGCCAGCAGCCCCGACAGTGGTCACGAAAAACTGTTTTTT
>-|-|TRBV6-5|TRBJ2-3
CASTQKTTSTDTQYF
TGTGCCAGCACACAGAAAACCACTAGCACAGATACGCAGTATTTT
>-|few|TRBV6-6|TRBJ1-1
CASSYRSNRRNTEAFF
TGTGCCAGCAGTTATCGCTCCAACAGAAGGAACACTGAAGCTTTCTTT
>TRBD2|-|TRBV6-6|TRBJ2-1
CASSYSLAGRDNEQFF
TGTGCCAGCAGTTACTCTTTAGCGGGGAGAGACAATGAGCAGTTCTTC
>-|-|TRBV5-6|TRBJ2-6
CASSLVPGALLSGANVLTF
TGTGCCAGCAGCTTGGTGCCAGGGGCCCTCCTCTCTGGGGCCAACGTCCTGACTTTC
>TRBD2|-|TRBV5-6|TRBJ2-1
CASSLRLAGADEQFF
TGTGCCAGCAGCTTGAGACTAGCGGGGGCGGATGAGCAGTTCTTC
>TRBD1|-|TRBV19|TRBJ1-2
CASSARGYGYTF
TGTGCCAGTAGTGCCAGGGGGTATGGCTACACCTTC
>-|-|TRBV6-6|TRBJ2-1
CASILQGTYNEQFF
TGTGCCAGCATTTTACAGGGAACCTACAATGAGCAGTTCTTC